This T cell receptor beta chain comes out of a study of read filtering for tumor transcriptome and immune sequencing. The sample holds many counts of this clonotype. The CDR3 covers 16 residues. Trimming cost V 4 bases and J 9 bases; bases outside gene matches: 14. Germline V CDR1 and CDR2: SGHRS, YFSETQ. The library was built from around 380 ng RNA with molecular barcoded adaptors for alpha/delta and beta/gamma chains. TCRdb called the reads again in MiXCR, with one record for every CDR3 protein. The sample contains approximately 61,000 distinct CDR3 sequences, around 21% of which appear only once. The TCR sequence derives from a donor aged 40 or over with multiple myeloma. The chain carries TRBV5-1 and TRBJ2-1, with 9 bases lining up with TRBD2. Sequences were obtained from a population of CD138-negative cells sorted from bone marrow. CDR3 amino acids: CASSPFGLAGAGEQFF. The DNA for the CDR3 is TGCGCCAGCAGCCCCTTCGGCTTAGCGGGAGCGGGTGAGCAGTTCTTC.